This TCR beta chain was captured in a study of T cell responses to AZD1222 COVID-19 vaccine. About the study: Pooling of second doses given at about 4 or about 12 weeks was done. Regarding the study as a whole: Only six people who got AZD1222 tested seropositive at baseline. Repertoire samples came only from after the peak T cell response. The donors showed a predominance of white British ancestry and of females, with possible underestimation of clonal diversity.

A word on this clone: What it recognizes is unknown.

The protocol was immunoSEQ multiplex PCR, while the TCRdb copy is restricted to in-frame clones and leaves out a portion. The sample records roughly 130,000 clones, 70% to 90% being singletons. Germline V lookup: CDR1 SEHNR, CDR2 FQNEAQ (reference sequence). The CDR3 sequence is 14 residues long. V was clipped by 5 bases and J by 11 bases, with 21 bases between them. The rearrangement joins TRBV7-9 to TRBJ1-1; TRBD1 might be the D (6 bases). This receptor was obtained from an adult in good health. The material was peripheral blood, obtained on day 0 of AZD1222 vaccination. DNA of the CDR3: TGTGCCAGCAGCCGGCCGGGACACGAAGGCGGGGCTTTCTTT. It specifies CASSRPGHEGGAFF.